The next 15 T cell receptor beta chains were all read from a single sample in a study of blood T cell repertoires in COVID-19. The method was immunoSEQ multiplex PCR; TCRdb's version includes in-frame clones alone and lacks a portion of them. The data hold 200,000 or so clones, with about 86% observed a single time. Sequenced input: PBMCs or T cells enriched from blood (not recorded which). Receptor source: a woman aged 40 to 50 with acute COVID-19.

V usage is TRBV6-2 or TRBV6-3 and J usage is TRBJ2-2; 9 bases are a match to TRBD2. This CDR3 contains 15 residues. Trimming at V came to 6 bases and at J to 4 bases, leaving 6 bases not matched to a gene. Looked up from germline, CDR1 is MNHEY and CDR2 is SVGEGT. The CDR3: CASSRMRGGTGELFF. CDR3 coding DNA: TGTGCCAGCAGCCGTATGCGGGGGGGCACCGGGGAGCTGTTTTTT.

The CDR3 region has the DNA TGTGCCAGCAGGGGACAGGGGCCCACCATAGTTTTCTTT. Translated: CASRGQGPTIVFF. J is TRBJ1-1 and V is TRBV27; 10 bases map to TRBD1. Trimming cost V 6 bases and J 13 bases; bases outside gene matches: 11. This CDR3 comprises 13 residues. CDR1 is MNHEY and CDR2 is SMNVEV in the germline V gene (reference sequence).

The V gene is TRBV28, the J gene TRBJ2-2; 9 nucleotides match TRBD1. Germline V CDR1 and CDR2: MDHEN, SYDVKM. The CDR3 sequence is 15 residues long. The junction had 4 bases not matched to a gene; V was cut back by 8 bases and J by 0 bases. CDR3 in amino acids: CASQTGGANTGELFF. DNA of the CDR3: TGTGCCAGCCAGACAGGGGGGGCGAACACCGGGGAGCTGTTTTTT.

This clone was seen once. V usage is TRBV6-4 and J usage is TRBJ2-7; 7 bases fit TRBD1. From germline, CDR1 is MRHNA and CDR2 SNTAGT. V gave up 6 bases and J gave up 6 bases; unmatched junction bases: 17. There are 16 residues in the CDR3. The DNA of the CDR3 is TGTGCCAGCAGGTGGTTGACCCGACAGGGAGTTGGCGAGCAGTACTTC. This encodes CASRWLTRQGVGEQYF.

The chain carries TRBV7-9 and TRBJ1-2, with a possible D match to TRBD1 (6 bases). The germline V gene has CDR1 SEHNR and CDR2 FQNEAQ (reference sequence). Trimming shortened V by 0 bases and J by 6 bases, and 17 bases separated the two germline ends. CDR3 size: 16 residues. CDR3 coding DNA: TGTGCCAGCAGCTTAGCTCCAGGGGAAGTAGGAGATGGCTACACCTTC. This sequence encodes CASSLAPGEVGDGYTF. Full variable domain (rest looked up from reference TRBV7-9 and TRBJ1-2): DTGVSQNPRHKITKRGQNVTFRCDPISEHNRLYWYRQTLGQGPEFLTYFQNEAQLEKSRLLSDRFSAERPKGSFSTLEIQRTEQGDSAMYLCASSLAPGEVGDGYTFGSGTRLTVV.

CDR3 DNA sequence: TGCGCCAGCAGTGATCTGCGGCAAGAGACCCAGTACTTC. This translates into CASSDLRQETQYF. This rearrangement joins TRBV10-1 to TRBJ2-5; no definite D call. CDR1 WNHNN and CDR2 SYGVQD come from the germline V gene (reference sequence). There are 13 residues in the CDR3. V lost 3 bases, J lost 2 bases, and 7 bases lay in between.

The rearrangement uses TRBV19 and TRBJ1-5; a possible D gene is TRBD1 (5 bases). This CDR3 spans 14 amino acids. Germline V lookup: CDR1 LNHDA, CDR2 SQIVND (reference sequence). Trimming pared 1 base from V and 9 bases from J, leaving 13 bases between. The CDR3 sequence: CASSIVAGDRPQHF. In DNA, the CDR3 is TGTGCCAGTAGTATAGTAGCGGGGGATAGGCCCCAGCATTTT.

The rearrangement links TRBV25-1 to TRBJ1-2; D is possibly TRBD1 (5 bases). Trimming shortened V by 6 bases and J by 2 bases, and 10 bases separated the two germline ends. Per the germline V gene, CDR1 is MGHDK and CDR2 is SYGVNS. The CDR3 runs 13 residues. CDR3 nucleotide sequence: TGTGCCAGCAGGCCGGGGGGGAACTATGGCTACACCTTC. Amino acids: CASRPGGNYGYTF.

This clone appeared once. The genes are TRBV18 and TRBJ2-7, with 12 positions matching TRBD1. Germline trimming cut 4 bases from V and 6 bases from J; bases unmatched to any gene: 7. Germline V gives CDR1 KGHSH, CDR2 LQKENI. The CDR3 has 15 amino acids. The CDR3 loop is CASSQPGQGALEQYF. CDR3 bases: TGTGCCAGCTCACAACCGGGACAGGGGGCCCTCGAGCAGTACTTC. Looking up the rest from reference TRBV18 and TRBJ2-7 gives the full variable domain: NAGVMQNPRHLVRRRGQEARLRCSPMKGHSHVYWYRQLPEEGLKFMVYLQKENIIDESGMPKERFSAEFPKEGPSILRIQQVVRGDSAAYFCASSQPGQGALEQYFGPGTRLTVT.

This clone was found a few times. The rearrangement uses TRBV2 and TRBJ1-2; no clear D. The ends were cut back, 2 bases at V and 0 bases at J, with 7 bases in the middle. The CDR3 contains 14 residues. Germline loops: CDR1 SNHLY, CDR2 FYNNEI. The CDR3 is CASSEQLANYGYTF. DNA for the CDR3: TGTGCCAGCAGTGAACAATTAGCTAACTATGGCTACACCTTC.

The chain employs TRBV30 and TRBJ2-7; TRBD1 might be the D (5 bases). The CDR3 contains 15 residues. Germline assignment: CDR1 GTSNPN and CDR2 SVGIG (reference sequence). V was clipped by 5 bases and J by 2 bases, with 19 bases between them. CDR3 in amino acids: CAWVAQGQTAYEQYF. Here the CDR3 DNA reads TGTGCCTGGGTCGCCCAGGGCCAGACCGCCTACGAGCAGTACTTC.

The CDR3 sequence is CASRQPLAGGPKNEQFF. The CDR3 nucleotides are TGCGCCAGCAGGCAGCCCTTAGCGGGAGGGCCGAAAAATGAGCAGTTCTTC. The chain uses TRBV4-1 and TRBJ2-1, with 11 bases lining up with TRBD2. Germline lookup yields CDR1 MGHRA and CDR2 YSYEKL. The CDR3 is 17 residues long. Trimming at V came to 6 bases and at J to 7 bases, leaving 14 bases not matched to a gene.

This sequence joins TRBV27 and TRBJ2-1, with 7 bases lining up with TRBD2. The CDR3 extends over 15 amino acids. CDR1 MNHEY and CDR2 SMNVEV come from the germline V gene (reference sequence). The V segment lost 4 bases and the J segment 2 bases; nucleotides outside the gene matches: 5. The CDR3 protein is CASSSGLAAYNEQFF. The CDR3 DNA reads as TGTGCCAGCAGTTCGGGGCTAGCGGCCTACAATGAGCAGTTCTTC.

The chain uses TRBV20-1 and TRBJ2-1, with 10 bases identical to TRBD2. In germline, CDR1 is DFQATT, CDR2 SNEGSKA (reference sequence). This CDR3 is built from 14 residues. With 3 bases clipped from V and 10 bases from J, the junction kept 9 bases outside the gene matches. CDR3 DNA sequence: TGCAGTGCTAGTGATCAGCGGGGGGGTACAGAGCAGTTCTTC. Translation gives CSASDQRGGTEQFF.

The J gene is TRBJ2-7, the V gene TRBV27; 10 bases align to TRBD1. The CDR3 is 16 residues long. Losses at the gene ends were 6 bases for V and 5 bases for J; bases not matched to a gene: 13. CDR1 and CDR2 (germline): MNHEY, SMNVEV (reference sequence). CDR3 nucleotide sequence: TGTGCCAGCAGACTATCTCCGGGACAGGGGTACGACGAGCAGTACTTC. This translates into CASRLSPGQGYDEQYF.